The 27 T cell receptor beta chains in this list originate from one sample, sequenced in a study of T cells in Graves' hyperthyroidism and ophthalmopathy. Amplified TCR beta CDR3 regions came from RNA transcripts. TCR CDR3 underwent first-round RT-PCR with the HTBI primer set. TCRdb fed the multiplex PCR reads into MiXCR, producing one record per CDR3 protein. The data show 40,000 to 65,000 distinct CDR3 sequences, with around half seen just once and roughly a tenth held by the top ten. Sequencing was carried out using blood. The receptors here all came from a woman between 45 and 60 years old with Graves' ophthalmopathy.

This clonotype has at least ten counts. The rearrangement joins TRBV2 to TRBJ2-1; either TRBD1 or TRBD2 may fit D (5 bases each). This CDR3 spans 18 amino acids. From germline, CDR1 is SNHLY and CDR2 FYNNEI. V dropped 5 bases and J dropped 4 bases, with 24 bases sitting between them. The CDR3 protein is CASSLGHREGVFYNEQFF. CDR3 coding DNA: TGTGCCAGCAGTCTCGGACACCGGGAAGGGGTTTTTTACAATGAGCAGTTCTTC.

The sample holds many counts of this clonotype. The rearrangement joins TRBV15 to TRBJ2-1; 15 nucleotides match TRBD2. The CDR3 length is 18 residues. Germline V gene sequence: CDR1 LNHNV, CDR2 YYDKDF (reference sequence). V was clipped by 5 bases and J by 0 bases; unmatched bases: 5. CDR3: CATSRGLAGGSSYNEQFF. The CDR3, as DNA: TGTGCCACCAGCCGAGGACTAGCGGGGGGGAGCTCCTACAATGAGCAGTTCTTC.

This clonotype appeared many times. The CDR3 sequence: CATSVGGTKETQYF. CDR3 DNA sequence: TGTGCCACCAGTGTCGGGGGGACTAAAGAGACCCAGTACTTC. The V and J genes are TRBV24-1 and TRBJ2-5, with 7 bases fitting TRBD2. Germline CDR1 KGHDR, CDR2 SFDVKD. The J segment lost 3 bases and the V segment lost 5 bases, leaving 5 bases of the junction unmatched. The CDR3 spans 14 residues.

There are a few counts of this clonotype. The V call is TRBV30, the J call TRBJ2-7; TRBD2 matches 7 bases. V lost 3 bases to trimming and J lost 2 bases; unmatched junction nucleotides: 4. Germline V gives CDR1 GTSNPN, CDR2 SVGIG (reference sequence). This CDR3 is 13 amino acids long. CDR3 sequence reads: CAWRDRGAYEQYF. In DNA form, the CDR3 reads TGTGCCTGGAGGGATCGGGGGGCCTACGAGCAGTACTTC.

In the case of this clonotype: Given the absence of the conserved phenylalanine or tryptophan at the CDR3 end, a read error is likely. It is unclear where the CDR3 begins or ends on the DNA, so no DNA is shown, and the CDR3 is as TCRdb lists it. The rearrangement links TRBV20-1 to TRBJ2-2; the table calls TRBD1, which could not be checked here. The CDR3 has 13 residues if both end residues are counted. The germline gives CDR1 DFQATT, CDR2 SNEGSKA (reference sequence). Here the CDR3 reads CSAGTLNTGELFL.

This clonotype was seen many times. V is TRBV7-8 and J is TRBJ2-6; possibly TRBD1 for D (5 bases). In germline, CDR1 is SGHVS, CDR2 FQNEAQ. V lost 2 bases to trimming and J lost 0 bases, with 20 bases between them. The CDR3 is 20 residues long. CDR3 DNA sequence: TGTGCCAGCAGCTTACCCCGCGGACATACCATATCCTCTGGGGCCAACGTCCTGACTTTC. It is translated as CASSLPRGHTISSGANVLTF.

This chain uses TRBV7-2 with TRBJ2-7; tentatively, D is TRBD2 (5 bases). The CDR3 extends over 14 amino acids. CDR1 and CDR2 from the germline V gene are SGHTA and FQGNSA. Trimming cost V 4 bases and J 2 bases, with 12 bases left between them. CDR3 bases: TGTGCCAGCAGCTCCGGACTGGATCCCTACGAGCAGTACTTC. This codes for CASSSGLDPYEQYF.

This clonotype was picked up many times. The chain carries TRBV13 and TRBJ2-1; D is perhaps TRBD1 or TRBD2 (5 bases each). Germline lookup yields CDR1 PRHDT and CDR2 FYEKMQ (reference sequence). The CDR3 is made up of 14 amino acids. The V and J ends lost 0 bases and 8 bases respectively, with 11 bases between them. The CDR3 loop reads CASSLGGRGDEQFF. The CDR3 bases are TGTGCCAGCAGCTTAGGGGGACGCGGCGATGAGCAGTTCTTC.

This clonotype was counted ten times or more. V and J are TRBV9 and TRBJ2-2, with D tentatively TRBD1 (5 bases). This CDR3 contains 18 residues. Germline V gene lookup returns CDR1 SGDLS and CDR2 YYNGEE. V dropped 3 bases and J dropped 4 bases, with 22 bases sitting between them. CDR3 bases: TGTGCCAGCAGCGACAACCAGGACCTGCAGGGAATCACCGGGGAGCTGTTTTTT. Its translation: CASSDNQDLQGITGELFF.

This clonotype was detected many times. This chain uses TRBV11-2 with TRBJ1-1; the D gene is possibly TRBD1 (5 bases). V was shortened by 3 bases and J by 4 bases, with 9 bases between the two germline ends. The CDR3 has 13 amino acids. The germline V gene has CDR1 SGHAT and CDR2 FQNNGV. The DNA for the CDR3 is TGTGCCAGCAGCTTTCAGGGTAGCACTGAAGCTTTCTTT. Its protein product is CASSFQGSTEAFF.

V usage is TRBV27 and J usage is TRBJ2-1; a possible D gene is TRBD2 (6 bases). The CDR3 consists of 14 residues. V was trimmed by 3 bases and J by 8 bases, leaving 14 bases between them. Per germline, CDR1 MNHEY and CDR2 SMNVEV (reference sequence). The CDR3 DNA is TGTGCCAGCAGTTTTTCGACGGGGGTGGATGAGCAGTTCTTC. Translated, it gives CASSFSTGVDEQFF.

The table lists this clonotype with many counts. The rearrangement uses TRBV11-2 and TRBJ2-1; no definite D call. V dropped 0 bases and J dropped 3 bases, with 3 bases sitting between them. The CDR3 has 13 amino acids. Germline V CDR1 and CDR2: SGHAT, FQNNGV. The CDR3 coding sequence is TGTGCCAGCAGCTTAGACGGCTACAATGAGCAGTTCTTC. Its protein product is CASSLDGYNEQFF.

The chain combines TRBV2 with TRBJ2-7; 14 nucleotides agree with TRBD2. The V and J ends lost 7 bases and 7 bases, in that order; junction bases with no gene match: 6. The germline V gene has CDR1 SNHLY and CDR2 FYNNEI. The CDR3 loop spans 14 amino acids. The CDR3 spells CASKPGLAGAEQYF. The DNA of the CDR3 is TGTGCCAGCAAGCCGGGACTAGCGGGAGCTGAGCAGTACTTC.

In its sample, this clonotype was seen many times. CDR3 DNA: TGTGCCAGCAGCCAATCTATAGCGGGGGCTAACAATGAGCAGTTCTTC. This encodes CASSQSIAGANNEQFF. The rearrangement links TRBV4-2 to TRBJ2-1; TRBD2 matches at 9 bases. This CDR3 region has 16 residues. CDR1 is LGHNA, CDR2 YNFKEQ, per germline. The J segment lost 5 bases and the V segment lost 2 bases, leaving 7 bases of the junction unmatched.

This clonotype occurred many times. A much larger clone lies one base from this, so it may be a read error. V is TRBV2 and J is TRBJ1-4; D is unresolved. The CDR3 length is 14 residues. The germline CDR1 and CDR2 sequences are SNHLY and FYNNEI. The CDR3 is CASSFGGNGEKLLF. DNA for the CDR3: TGTGCCAGCAGCTTCGGAGGTAATGGTGAAAAACTGCTTTTT.

CDR3 coding DNA: TGCAGTGCTACGGACAGGGGTGATGAAGAGACCCAGTACTTC. This sequence encodes CSATDRGDEETQYF. The chain has TRBV20-1 and TRBJ2-5; TRBD1 aligns across 9 bases. Trimming at V came to 4 bases and at J to 3 bases, leaving 6 bases not matched to a gene. Germline lookup yields CDR1 DFQATT and CDR2 SNEGSKA (reference sequence). This CDR3 spans 14 amino acids.

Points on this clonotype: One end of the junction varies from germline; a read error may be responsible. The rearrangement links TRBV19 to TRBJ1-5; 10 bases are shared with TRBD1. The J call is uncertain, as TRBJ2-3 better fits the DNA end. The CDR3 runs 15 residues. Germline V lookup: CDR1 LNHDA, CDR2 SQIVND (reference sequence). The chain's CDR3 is CVSSHRDRGTDAQYF. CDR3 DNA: TGTGTCAGTAGTCACCGGGACAGGGGCACAGATGCGCAGTATTTT.

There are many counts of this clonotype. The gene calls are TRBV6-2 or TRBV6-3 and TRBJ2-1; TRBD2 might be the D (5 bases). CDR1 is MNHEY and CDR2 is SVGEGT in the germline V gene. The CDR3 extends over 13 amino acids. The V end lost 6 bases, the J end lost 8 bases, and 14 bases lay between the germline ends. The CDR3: CASRAGVGDEQFF. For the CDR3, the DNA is TGTGCCAGCAGGGCCGGGGTGGGAGATGAGCAGTTCTTC.

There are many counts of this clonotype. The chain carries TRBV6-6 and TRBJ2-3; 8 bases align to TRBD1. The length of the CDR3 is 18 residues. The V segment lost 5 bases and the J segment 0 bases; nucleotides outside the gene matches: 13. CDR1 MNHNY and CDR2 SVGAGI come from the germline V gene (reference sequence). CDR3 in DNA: TGTGCCAGCAGTCACACCGGGACAGGAGTTACTAGCACAGATACGCAGTATTTT. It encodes CASSHTGTGVTSTDTQYF.

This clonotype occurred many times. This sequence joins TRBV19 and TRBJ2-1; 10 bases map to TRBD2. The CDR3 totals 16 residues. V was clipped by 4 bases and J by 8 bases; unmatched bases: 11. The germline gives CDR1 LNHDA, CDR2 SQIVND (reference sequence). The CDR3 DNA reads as TGTGCCAGTAGTAGGGGCCGGCTAGCGGGAGTGGATGAGCAGTTCTTC. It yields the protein CASSRGRLAGVDEQFF.

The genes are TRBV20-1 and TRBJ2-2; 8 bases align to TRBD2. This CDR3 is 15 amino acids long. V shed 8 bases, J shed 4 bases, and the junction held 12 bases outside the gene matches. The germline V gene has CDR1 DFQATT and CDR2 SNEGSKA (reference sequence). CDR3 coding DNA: TGCAGTACGATCCCGGGGCGGGGGGTCACCGGGGAGCTGTTTTTT. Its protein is CSTIPGRGVTGELFF.

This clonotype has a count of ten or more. The CDR3 sequence is CATLRDDDDAGTRVTYEQYF. CDR3 DNA sequence: TGTGCCACCCTTCGGGACGACGACGACGCCGGGACTAGAGTTACCTACGAGCAGTACTTC. This chain uses TRBV19 with TRBJ2-7; TRBD2 agrees at 8 bases. With 10 bases clipped from V and 2 bases from J, the junction kept 28 bases outside the gene matches. The CDR3 loop spans 20 amino acids. Germline-derived CDR1 and CDR2 are LNHDA and SQIVND (reference sequence).

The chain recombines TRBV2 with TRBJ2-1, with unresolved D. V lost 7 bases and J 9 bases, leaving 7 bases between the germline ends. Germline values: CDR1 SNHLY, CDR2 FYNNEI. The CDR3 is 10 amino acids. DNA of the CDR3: TGTGCCAGCACGTATTCTGAGCAGTTCTTC. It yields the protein CASTYSEQFF.

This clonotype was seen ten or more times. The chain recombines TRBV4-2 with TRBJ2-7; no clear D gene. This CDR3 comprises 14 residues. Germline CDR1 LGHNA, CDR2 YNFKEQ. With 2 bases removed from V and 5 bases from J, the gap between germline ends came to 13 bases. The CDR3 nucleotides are TGTGCCAGCAGCCAACCACCGAACAGCGACGAGCAGTACTTC. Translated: CASSQPPNSDEQYF.

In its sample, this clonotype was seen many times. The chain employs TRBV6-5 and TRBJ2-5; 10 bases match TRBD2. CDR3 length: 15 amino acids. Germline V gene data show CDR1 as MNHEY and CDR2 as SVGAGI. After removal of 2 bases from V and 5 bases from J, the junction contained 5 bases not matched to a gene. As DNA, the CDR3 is TGTGCCAGCAGTTACGCTAGCGGGAGAGTTGAGACCCAGTACTTC. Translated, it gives CASSYASGRVETQYF.

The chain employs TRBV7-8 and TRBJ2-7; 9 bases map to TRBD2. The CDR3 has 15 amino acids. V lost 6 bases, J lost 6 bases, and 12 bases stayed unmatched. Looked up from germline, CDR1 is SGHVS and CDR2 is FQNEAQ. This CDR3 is CASRPLAGVLCEQYF. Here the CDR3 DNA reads TGTGCCAGCAGGCCGTTAGCGGGAGTCCTGTGCGAGCAGTACTTC.

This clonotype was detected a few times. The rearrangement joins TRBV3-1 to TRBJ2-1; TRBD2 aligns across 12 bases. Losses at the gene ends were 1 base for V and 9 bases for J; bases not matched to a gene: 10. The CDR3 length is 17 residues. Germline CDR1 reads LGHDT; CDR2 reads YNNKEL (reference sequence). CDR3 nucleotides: TGTGCCAGCAGCCAAGGGGCTAGCGGGAGGGCCGGTAGTGAGCAGTTCTTC. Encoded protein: CASSQGASGRAGSEQFF.